The 3 T cell receptor beta chains below come from one sample, sequenced in a study of OX40 agonist ivuxolimab in advanced cancers. TCRdb's table, derived via immunoSEQ multiplex PCR, lists solely in-frame clones and lacks some. The repertoire has about 80,000 clones, 90% of them found once; the top ten carry about 1.7%. The sample was CD4+ or CD8+ T cells sorted from blood, taken in a trial of the OX40 agonist ivuxolimab. These receptors all come from an adult with an advanced solid tumor such as melanoma, head and neck, liver or kidney cancer.

The rearrangement links TRBV5-5 to TRBJ2-5; 9 bases map to TRBD2. This CDR3 is 14 amino acids long. The junction had 3 bases not matched to a gene; V was cut back by 0 bases and J by 6 bases. Germline-derived CDR1 and CDR2 are SGHKS and YYEKEE (reference sequence). The CDR3 DNA sequence: TGTGCCAGCAGCTTGGTTAGCGGGAGTAAGACCCAGTACTTC. It codes for CASSLVSGSKTQYF.

This clone was seen only a few times. This chain links TRBV11-3 with TRBJ2-5; TRBD2 matches 7 bases. Germline trimming cut 4 bases from V and 5 bases from J; bases unmatched to any gene: 16. Germline CDR1 reads SGHNT; CDR2 reads YENEEA. The CDR3 sequence is 17 residues long. The CDR3 spells CASSSLWTSNGRETQYF. The CDR3 DNA follows: TGTGCCAGCAGCTCTCTTTGGACTAGTAATGGCCGGGAGACCCAGTACTTC.

This chain joins TRBV5-1 and TRBJ1-1; D gene uncertain. CDR1 is SGHRS and CDR2 is YFSETQ in the germline V gene. The ends were cut back, 3 bases at V and 1 base at J, with 10 bases in the middle. CDR3 length equals 14 residues. CDR3 sequence reads: CASSWLGRNTEAFF. CDR3 bases: TGCGCCAGCAGCTGGCTCGGAAGGAACACTGAAGCTTTCTTT.